The T cell receptor beta chain described here comes from a study of T-cell reconstitution after alpha-beta-depleted transplantation in children. Researchers prepared the TCRbeta library using unique molecular identifiers, the study reports. In TCRdb, the PCR reads were re-called with MiXCR into one record per CDR3 protein. The sample lists hundreds of thousands of distinct CDR3 sequences; around 17% were seen once. This clonotype was observed a few times. Unmatched junction bases numbered 5, after V lost 4 bases and J lost 7 bases. CDR3 length equals 16 residues. Germline CDR1 reads SGHTA; CDR2 reads FQGTGA.

This chain uses TRBV7-3 with TRBJ2-1, with 15 positions matching TRBD2. The origin of this receptor is a human donor who donated a stem cell graft to a child with acute lymphoblastic leukemia. The source was PBMCs from the stem cell graft donor, collected from the stem cell graft. The CDR3 spells CASSSRTSGRGNEQFF. The CDR3 DNA is TGTGCCAGCAGCTCAAGGACTAGCGGGAGGGGGAATGAGCAGTTCTTC. The complete variable domain, with remaining parts taken from reference TRBV7-3 and TRBJ2-1, reads GAGVSQTPSNKVTEKGKYVELRCDPISGHTALYWYRQSLGQGPEFLIYFQGTGAADDSGLPNDRFFAVRPEGSVSTLKIQRTERGDSAVYLCASSSRTSGRGNEQFFGPGTRLTVL.